The source of this T cell receptor (beta chain) is a study of CD8 T cells in Susac syndrome. A quantity of about 0.45 to 1 ug RNA underwent reverse transcription using random hexamers. TCRdb re-called the immunoSEQ multiplex PCR reads with MiXCR, one entry per CDR3 protein. This table holds some 300,000 distinct CDR3 sequences, approximately 91% found once. Germline CDR1 reads MGHRA; CDR2 reads YSYEKL. The CDR3 consists of 15 residues. Trimming removed 0 bases from V and 2 bases from J, with 10 bases in between. The sample taken for sequencing was CD8+ T cells from PBMCs. This TCR derives from a human donor with multiple sclerosis. The gene calls are TRBV4-1 and TRBJ2-5, with D perhaps matching TRBD1 (8 bases). CDR3 region: CASSQEQGGQETQYF. Here the CDR3 DNA reads TGCGCCAGCAGCCAAGAACAGGGGGGGCAAGAGACCCAGTACTTC.